This record looks at one T cell receptor beta chain sequence and its context. TCRdb's copy holds only in-frame clones and misses some; the assay was immunoSEQ multiplex PCR. This repertoire shows about 130,000 clones, roughly 80% found once; its top ten account for roughly 3.5%. The data stem from a study of cytotoxic CD8 clonotypes in ibrutinib-treated CLL. The V and J ends lost 4 bases and 0 bases respectively, with 18 bases between them. Germline V gene data show CDR1 as SGHVS and CDR2 as FQNEAQ. The CDR3 extends over 17 amino acids. This sequence originates from a human donor with chronic lymphocytic leukemia. Sample: PBMCs, taken after 24 months of ibrutinib treatment. This chain connects TRBV7-8 to TRBJ2-5, with no clear D. CDR3 sequence (DNA): TGTGCCAGCAGCTACATTGCTGGCCTCACGTACCAAGAGACCCAGTACTTC. Amino acid sequence: CASSYIAGLTYQETQYF.